This entry concerns a single T cell receptor (beta chain). Sequence at one end of the junction differs from germline and may be a read error. TCRdb's table, derived via immunoSEQ multiplex PCR, lists solely in-frame clones and lacks some. The table lists about 150,000 clones, about 82% of them singletons, with 2.5% to 3% in the top ten. The entry originates in a study of blood T cell repertoires in COVID-19. This receptor was obtained from a woman aged 40 to 50 with active or convalescent COVID-19. Specimen: peripheral blood.

In DNA form, the CDR3 reads TGTGCCAGCAGCGTAGATCCTACAGGGGAGGCTTTCTTT. Its translation is CASSVDPTGEAFF. The J gene is TRBJ1-1, the V gene TRBV11-2; 7 bases map to TRBD1. The CDR3 covers 13 residues. Germline V lookup: CDR1 SGHAT, CDR2 FQNNGV.